The 31 T cell receptor beta chains reported below all come from one sample, sequenced in a study of Ad26.COV2.S vaccination and SARS-CoV-2 variants. Repertoires were generated with immunoSEQ multiplex PCR, while TCRdb's copy carries only in-frame clones and drops some. Among about 350,000 clones listed, 86% were seen once. Treatment noted: over 15 received Ad26.COV2.S at low or high dose, single or two shots; roughly 5 received placebo; per-sample allocation not given. The study sampled participants on day 63 after the first vaccine or placebo injection. The material was peripheral blood, obtained in a trial of Ad26.COV2.S vaccine versus placebo. All receptors come from a person aged 18 to 65 who received the Ad26.COV2.S COVID-19 vaccine or a placebo.

This chain connects TRBV4-3 to TRBJ1-1, with TRBD1 as a possible D gene (5 bases). This CDR3 has 15 amino acids. Germline V gene sequence: CDR1 LGHNA, CDR2 YSLEER. V lost 1 base, J lost 1 base, and 10 bases lay in between. CDR3 loop: CASSQVGQGNTEAFF. As DNA, the CDR3 is TGCGCCAGCAGCCAAGTAGGGCAGGGGAACACTGAAGCTTTCTTT.

The rearrangement uses TRBV28 and TRBJ1-6; D uncertain. Trimming pared 4 bases from V and 4 bases from J, leaving 23 bases between. The CDR3 spans 19 residues. Germline V gene lookup returns CDR1 MDHEN and CDR2 SYDVKM. As DNA, the CDR3 is TGTGCCAGCAGTTCCCCCGGACCCCCGAGCAAAGGGTATAATTCACCCCTCCACTTT. It encodes CASSSPGPPSKGYNSPLHF.

The chain links TRBV5-5 to TRBJ2-5; 10 bases agree with TRBD2. V was pared by 2 bases and J by 4 bases, with 17 bases of the junction left unmatched. Germline CDR1 reads SGHKS; CDR2 reads YYEKEE (reference sequence). The CDR3 sequence is 19 residues long. The CDR3 DNA follows: TGTGCCAGCAGCTTTGGGAGACGGGCTAGCGGGGGCCCAGGAGAGACCCAGTACTTC. The encoded protein is CASSFGRRASGGPGETQYF.

The chain employs TRBV3-1 (or the pseudogene TRBV3-2) and TRBJ2-3; 9 bases align to TRBD2. J was trimmed by 1 base and V by 1 base; bases with no gene match: 18. This CDR3 comprises 21 residues. In germline, CDR1 is LGHDT, CDR2 YNNKEL (reference sequence). CDR3 bases: TGTGCCAGCAGCCAAGGGTGGGCTAGCGGGAAAGAACCTAAACGCACAGATACGCAGTATTTT. Amino acids: CASSQGWASGKEPKRTDTQYF.

This clone is a singleton in its sample. V usage is TRBV28 and J usage is TRBJ2-4, with D uncertain. The CDR3 consists of 14 residues. CDR1 MDHEN and CDR2 SYDVKM come from the germline V gene. The V end lost 5 bases, the J end lost 1 base, and 9 bases lay between the germline ends. CDR3 nucleotides: TGTGCCAGCAGTCAGTTGGACGCCAAAAACATTCAGTACTTC. It codes for CASSQLDAKNIQYF.

The chain has TRBV28 and TRBJ2-1; 9 positions agree with TRBD2. The germline CDR1 and CDR2 sequences are MDHEN and SYDVKM. V was pared by 7 bases and J by 5 bases, with 3 bases of the junction left unmatched. This CDR3 has 13 amino acids. The CDR3 loop is CASTRLADNEQFF. CDR3 bases: TGTGCCAGCACCAGACTAGCGGACAATGAGCAGTTCTTC.

Only a few counts were recorded for this clone. The chain links TRBV2 to TRBJ2-2; D is uncertain. This CDR3 comprises 13 residues. The ends were cut back, 5 bases at V and 5 bases at J, with 9 bases in the middle. The germline V gene encodes CDR1 SNHLY and CDR2 FYNNEI. CDR3 sequence: CASSYDSTGELFF. Written as DNA, the CDR3 is TGTGCCAGCAGTTACGACTCGACCGGGGAGCTGTTTTTT.

The CDR3 coding sequence is TGTGCCAGTAGCTTTACAGGGTCTTACAATGAGCAGTTCTTC. Amino acids: CASSFTGSYNEQFF. The rearrangement links TRBV19 to TRBJ2-1, with D tentatively TRBD1 (6 bases). The germline gives CDR1 LNHDA, CDR2 SQIVND (reference sequence). The CDR3 sequence is 14 residues long. The V end was cut by 6 bases, the J end by 4 bases, with 13 bases between.

The V gene is TRBV5-1, the J gene TRBJ2-7; D is perhaps TRBD1 (6 bases). CDR1 is SGHRS, CDR2 YFSETQ, per germline. Trimming removed 4 bases at V and 3 bases at J, with 8 bases between. The CDR3 has 12 residues. The CDR3 nucleotides are TGCGCCAGCAGCGCGACAGGCTACGAGCAGTACTTC. It yields the protein CASSATGYEQYF. The complete variable domain, with remaining parts taken from reference TRBV5-1 and TRBJ2-7, reads KAGVTQTPRYLIKTRGQQVTLSCSPISGHRSVSWYQQTPGQGLQFLFEYFSETQRNKGNFPGRFSGRQFSNSRSEMNVSTLELGDSALYLCASSATGYEQYFGPGTRLTVT.

The V call is TRBV5-4, the J call TRBJ2-2; 7 bases are a match to TRBD2. CDR1 SGHNT and CDR2 YYREEE come from the germline V gene (reference sequence). With 0 bases clipped from V and 5 bases from J, the junction kept 7 bases outside the gene matches. The CDR3 has 16 amino acids. CDR3 sequence (DNA): TGTGCCAGCAGCTTGGCTCCGGGAGGTGGAACCGGGGAGCTGTTTTTT. The encoded protein is CASSLAPGGGTGELFF.

Points on this clone: This specimen includes other DNA sequences encoding the same CDR3. The gene calls are TRBV9 and TRBJ1-1, with D perhaps matching TRBD1 (6 bases). With 0 bases removed from V and 1 base from J, the gap between germline ends came to 7 bases. Germline-derived CDR1 and CDR2 are SGDLS and YYNGEE. The CDR3 totals 14 residues. CDR3 bases: TGTGCCAGCAGCGTAGGGACAGCGAACACTGAAGCTTTCTTT. As protein: CASSVGTANTEAFF.

The chain recombines TRBV7-2 with TRBJ2-7; 8 nucleotides match TRBD1. This CDR3 comprises 14 residues. V trimming: 4 bases; J trimming: 4 bases; junction bases outside the gene matches: 6. Germline V gives CDR1 SGHTA, CDR2 FQGNSA. The CDR3 loop reads CASSSENRGYEQYF. In DNA form, the CDR3 reads TGTGCCAGCAGCTCCGAAAACAGGGGGTACGAGCAGTACTTC.

This clone has a count of ten or more. The chain carries TRBV7-6 and TRBJ1-2; 7 positions agree with TRBD1. Germline V gene data show CDR1 as SGHVS and CDR2 as FNYEAQ. The CDR3 consists of 13 residues. Trimming cost V 5 bases and J 6 bases; bases outside gene matches: 6. The CDR3 sequence is CASSREGANGYTF. CDR3 in DNA: TGTGCCAGCAGCCGTGAGGGGGCTAATGGCTACACCTTC.

V is TRBV5-1 and J is TRBJ1-4; 7 nucleotides line up with TRBD1. The CDR3 length is 18 residues. Per the germline V gene, CDR1 is SGHRS and CDR2 is YFSETQ. Unmatched junction bases numbered 8, after V lost 0 bases and J lost 0 bases. As DNA, the CDR3 is TGCGCCAGCAGCTTGGCCACAGGGGCAAGGGCAACTAATGAAAAACTGTTTTTT. Its protein is CASSLATGARATNEKLFF.

V is TRBV6-4 and J is TRBJ1-5, with D unresolved. CDR3 length: 19 amino acids. The ends were cut back, 0 bases at V and 3 bases at J, with 21 bases in the middle. Germline V gives CDR1 MRHNA, CDR2 SNTAGT. The CDR3 DNA is TGTGCCAGCAGTGACTCGATATACATGGGTCCGGGGATCAATCAGCCCCAGCATTTT. Its protein product is CASSDSIYMGPGINQPQHF.

The chain couples TRBV7-6 to TRBJ2-3; 9 bases map to TRBD1. Germline values: CDR1 SGHVS, CDR2 FNYEAQ. The J segment lost 1 base and the V segment lost 4 bases, leaving 12 bases of the junction unmatched. This CDR3 has 18 amino acids. The CDR3 DNA reads as TGTGCCAGCAGCTCCGACCCACAGGGGGCATACGGCACAGATACGCAGTATTTT. This codes for CASSSDPQGAYGTDTQYF.

This chain uses TRBV7-9 with TRBJ2-5; unclear D gene. The CDR3 runs to 14 residues. V was clipped by 4 bases and J by 1 base, with 10 bases between them. Germline CDR1 SEHNR, CDR2 FQNEAQ (reference sequence). CDR3 protein: CASSSRLAQETQYF. The CDR3 DNA is TGTGCCAGCAGCTCCCGTTTGGCCCAAGAGACCCAGTACTTC.

The chain uses TRBV7-6 and TRBJ1-3; D is possibly TRBD1 (5 bases). The germline gives CDR1 SGHVS, CDR2 FNYEAQ. This CDR3 comprises 16 residues. Trimming took off 5 bases at V and 4 bases at J, with 18 bases between the two ends. The CDR3 nucleotides read TGTGCCAGCAGCGGACCTATCAGGGATCGCGGAAACACCATATATTTT. Translation: CASSGPIRDRGNTIYF.

The chain employs TRBV28 and TRBJ1-1; D may be TRBD1 (6 bases). Trimming left V 1 base short and J 3 bases short, with 9 bases between. There are 14 residues in the CDR3. Germline CDR1 MDHEN, CDR2 SYDVKM. In DNA, the CDR3 is TGTGCCAGCAGTTTATCCAGACAGGACACTGAAGCTTTCTTT. It encodes CASSLSRQDTEAFF.

This chain joins TRBV5-4 and TRBJ1-2, with TRBD1 matching 7 bases. Germline CDR1 reads SGHNT; CDR2 reads YYREEE (reference sequence). V gave up 3 bases and J gave up 7 bases; unmatched junction bases: 12. CDR3 length equals 15 residues. DNA of the CDR3: TGTGCCAGCAGCTCGATTTACAAGGGGGCGCCTGGCTACACCTTC. It specifies CASSSIYKGAPGYTF.

The chain combines TRBV7-9 with TRBJ1-2; no clear D. The germline V gene has CDR1 SEHNR and CDR2 FQNEAQ (reference sequence). The V and J ends lost 4 bases and 7 bases respectively, with 7 bases between them. The length of the CDR3 is 11 residues. Written as DNA, the CDR3 is TGTGCCAGCAGCTCGAGGAGTGGCTACACCTTC. This sequence encodes CASSSRSGYTF. The variable domain in full, with the rest retrieved from reference TRBV7-9 and TRBJ1-2, is DTGVSQNPRHKITKRGQNVTFRCDPISEHNRLYWYRQTLGQGPEFLTYFQNEAQLEKSRLLSDRFSAERPKGSFSTLEIQRTEQGDSAMYLCASSSRSGYTFGSGTRLTVV.

This chain connects TRBV29-1 to TRBJ2-1; tentatively, D is TRBD2 (7 bases). Looked up from germline, CDR1 is SQVTM and CDR2 is ANQGSEA. The CDR3 totals 14 residues. V lost 4 bases and J 6 bases, leaving 16 bases between the germline ends. The CDR3 DNA follows: TGCAGCGTTGTGGAGGGGGGGTCCCTCAATGAGCAGTTCTTC. Translated: CSVVEGGSLNEQFF.

The chain couples TRBV6-1 to TRBJ2-5; possible D gene TRBD1, 5 bases. V shed 0 bases and J shed 1 base, with 9 bases lying between them. Germline CDR1 MNHNS, CDR2 SASEGT. The CDR3 contains 15 residues. In nucleotides, the CDR3 is TGTGCCAGCAGTGAAGCTCAGGGAACCCAAGAGACCCAGTACTTC. Amino acids: CASSEAQGTQETQYF.

The sample holds one count of this clone. The genes are TRBV7-2 and TRBJ2-7; a weak D match, TRBD1 (6 bases). The germline V gene encodes CDR1 SGHTA and CDR2 FQGNSA. V lost 1 base, J lost 5 bases, and 15 bases lay in between. The CDR3 length is 15 residues. The CDR3 sequence is CASSLGVTGRNEQYF. The CDR3 DNA sequence: TGTGCCAGCAGCTTAGGTGTTACAGGGCGGAACGAGCAGTACTTC.

The chain has TRBV2 and TRBJ2-7; no reliable D call. With 1 base removed from V and 6 bases from J, the gap between germline ends came to 10 bases. The CDR3 runs 13 residues. The germline V gene has CDR1 SNHLY and CDR2 FYNNEI. The CDR3 DNA reads as TGTGCCAGCAGTGAAGAGAGACCCACCGAGCAGTACTTC. It encodes CASSEERPTEQYF.

The table lists this clone with a count of one. The chain links TRBV7-2 to TRBJ1-6, with D unresolved. Per the germline V gene, CDR1 is SGHTA and CDR2 is FQGNSA. The CDR3 contains 14 residues. V shed 1 base and J shed 9 bases, with 10 bases lying between them. As DNA, the CDR3 is TGTGCCAGCAGCTTAGGAGGGATCGGTTCACCCCTCCACTTT. Its translation: CASSLGGIGSPLHF.

This chain joins TRBV10-3 and TRBJ2-1; 10 positions match TRBD1. V shed 2 bases and J 6 bases; nucleotides not matched to a gene: 4. From germline, CDR1 is ENHRY and CDR2 SYGVKD. This CDR3 has 15 amino acids. The CDR3 DNA reads as TGTGCCATCAGTGAGGGGACAGGGGTACGCAATGAGCAGTTCTTC. This sequence encodes CAISEGTGVRNEQFF.

This CDR3 reads CASSMRTGGGNQPQHF. The CDR3 DNA follows: TGTGCCAGCAGCATGAGGACAGGGGGAGGCAATCAGCCCCAGCATTTT. This rearrangement joins TRBV7-8 to TRBJ1-5, with TRBD1 matching over 10 bases. V lost 5 bases and J lost 2; bases outside the gene matches: 6. Per germline, CDR1 SGHVS and CDR2 FQNEAQ. This CDR3 is 16 amino acids long.

This sequence joins TRBV11-3 and TRBJ2-1, with 8 bases fitting TRBD1. This CDR3 is built from 16 residues. J lost 0 bases, V lost 5 bases, and 6 bases had no gene match. Per germline, CDR1 SGHNT and CDR2 YENEEA. The CDR3: CASSLTGASSYNEQFF. Here the CDR3 DNA reads TGTGCCAGCAGCCTGACAGGGGCGAGCTCCTACAATGAGCAGTTCTTC.

The chain recombines TRBV28 with TRBJ1-2, with D perhaps matching TRBD1 (5 bases). The length of the CDR3 is 12 residues. The V gene lost 6 bases and the J gene lost 3 bases, with 8 bases spanning the gap. Germline assignment: CDR1 MDHEN and CDR2 SYDVKM. This CDR3 is CASRLTDYGYTF. The CDR3 DNA sequence: TGTGCCAGCAGATTGACAGACTATGGCTACACCTTC.

The chain carries TRBV23-1 and TRBJ2-1; tentative D call: TRBD2 (6 bases). TRBV23-1 is sorted into the ORF group, with uncertain function. The CDR3 runs to 17 residues. V lost 3 bases and J lost 4, with 19 bases in between. The CDR3 DNA sequence: TGCGCCAGCAGTCACCTCTCGCCCGGAGGGGCTTACAATGAGCAGTTCTTC. It is translated as CASSHLSPGGAYNEQFF.